This T cell receptor (beta chain) came from a study of post-analysis software for immune sequencing data. About the study: Included courses were relapsing-remitting and secondary progressive multiple sclerosis; progressive-relapsing multiple sclerosis was also included. The study, taken as a whole, reports: Significantly lower normalized Chao1 diversity was found in patients with multiple sclerosis relative to controls. Strong co-clustering by F measure linked samples that shared a preparation batch. Several TRBV segments (TRBV5-6, TRBV5-1 and TRBV20-1 among them) occurred more frequently in patients than in controls.

Built from TCR beta cDNA, the libraries had unique molecular identifiers in them. Yield was 450,000 to 650,000 cDNA molecules from roughly 1 to 10 million T cells. One entry per CDR3 protein results from TCRdb running MiXCR on the PCR reads. This table has hundreds of thousands of distinct CDR3 sequences, 44% appearing once. In regard to this clonotype: As yet, its antigen is unknown.

The ends lost 4 bases at V and 8 bases at J; junction bases unmatched: 9. The CDR3 runs to 15 residues. The specimen was blood. This receptor was obtained from a girl aged 10-17 years with multiple sclerosis. The chain uses TRBV12-3 or TRBV12-4 and TRBJ2-1; 9 bases align to TRBD1. CDR3 sequence (DNA): TGTGCCAGCAGTTCCCGGGACAGGGAGGGGGATGAGCAGTTCTTC. It codes for CASSSRDREGDEQFF.